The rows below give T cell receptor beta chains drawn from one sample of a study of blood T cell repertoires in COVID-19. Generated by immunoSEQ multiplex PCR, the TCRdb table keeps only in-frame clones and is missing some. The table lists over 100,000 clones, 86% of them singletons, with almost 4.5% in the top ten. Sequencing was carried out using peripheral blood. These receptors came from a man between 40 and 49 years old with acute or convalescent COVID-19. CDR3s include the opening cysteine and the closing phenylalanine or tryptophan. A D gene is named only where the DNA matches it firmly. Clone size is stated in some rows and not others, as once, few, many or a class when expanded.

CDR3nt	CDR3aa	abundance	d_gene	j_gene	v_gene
TGTGCCAGTAGTACCAGGGGACAGGCCCATAGCAATCAGCCCCAGCATTTT	CASSTRGQAHSNQPQHF	.	TRBD1	TRBJ1-5	TRBV19
TGTGCCAGCAGTTCCGGACTAGCAGCTAGCACAGATACGCAGTATTTT	CASSSGLAASTDTQYF	.	TRBD2	TRBJ2-3	TRBV6-5
TGCGCCAGCAGCCAAGATATCAATCAGCCCCAGCATTTT	CASSQDINQPQHF	.	.	TRBJ1-5	TRBV4-1
TGTGCCAGCAGCTTGGTAGCAGGGGGAGCGTTCGAGCAGTACTTC	CASSLVAGGAFEQYF	.	TRBD1	TRBJ2-7	TRBV5-5
TGTGCCTCTCAGGGGGACGGCGAGGAAGCTTTCTTT	CASQGDGEEAFF	.	TRBD1	TRBJ1-1	TRBV10-3
TGTGCCAGCAGTTACACAGTTGGGGGGGAGACCCAGTACTTC	CASSYTVGGETQYF	.	.	TRBJ2-5	TRBV6-6
TGTGCCAGCAGTTCCCCGCGGGGGAGGCCAGGGGGCTCACCCCTCCACTTT	CASSSPRGRPGGSPLHF	.	TRBD1	TRBJ1-6	TRBV28
TGTGCCAGCAGCCAAGATCAGGGGACTAGCGGAAACATTCAGTACTTC	CASSQDQGTSGNIQYF	.	TRBD2	TRBJ2-4	TRBV4-2
TGTGCCAGCAGCTTAGATCCAAGCAATCAGCCCCAGCATTTT	CASSLDPSNQPQHF	.	.	TRBJ1-5	TRBV7-2
TGTGCCAGCAGTTACCTAGCGGGTACGCAGTATTTT	CASSYLAGTQYF	.	TRBD2	TRBJ2-3	TRBV6-6
TGTGCCAGCCAACAGGGCCTGAACACTGAAGCTTTCTTT	CASQQGLNTEAFF	.	.	TRBJ1-1	TRBV6-5
TGTGCCAGCAGCTTAGGCGCCAGACAGCCATCTTATGGCTACACCTTC	CASSLGARQPSYGYTF	.	.	TRBJ1-2	TRBV7-8
TGTGCCAGCAGTGAGCGCGGCGGGCTGAACACCGGGGAGCTGTTTTTT	CASSERGGLNTGELFF	.	.	TRBJ2-2	TRBV6-1
TGCGCCAGCAGCCAAGAACTAGCGGAGAATACGCAGTATTTT	CASSQELAENTQYF	.	TRBD2	TRBJ2-3	TRBV4-1
TGTGCCAGCAGTGAAGGGGAGAAGAATTCACCCCTCCACTTT	CASSEGEKNSPLHF	.	.	TRBJ1-6	TRBV6-1
TGCGCCAGCAGCCATGGCCCGGGGTTGGTGGGGCCCCAGCATTTT	CASSHGPGLVGPQHF	.	.	TRBJ1-5	TRBV4-1
TGTGCCAGCAGACCGACAGGGGTCAATGAGCAGTTCTTC	CASRPTGVNEQFF	.	TRBD1	TRBJ2-1	TRBV12-3/TRBV12-4
TGTGCCAGCAGTTCGGACAGGGGGCGGACAGATACGCAGTATTTT	CASSSDRGRTDTQYF	.	TRBD1	TRBJ2-3	TRBV2
TGTGCCAGCACTACGACCGGACTCACCTACGAGCAGTACTTC	CASTTTGLTYEQYF	once	.	TRBJ2-7	TRBV6-5
TGTGCCATCGACAGGGGGGAACGCACCCTCCACTTT	CAIDRGERTLHF	.	TRBD1	TRBJ1-6	TRBV7-9
TGTGCCAGTAGTCCCCCTCCCCACAATGAGCAGTTCTTC	CASSPPPHNEQFF	.	.	TRBJ2-1	TRBV19
TGCAGTGCTAGTTTAAGCGGACAGGGGAGTGGAAAACTGTTTTTT	CSASLSGQGSGKLFF	.	TRBD1	TRBJ1-4	TRBV20-1
TGTGCCAGCAGCGGGACAGCGGGGCGTGGGCAGCCCCAGCATTTT	CASSGTAGRGQPQHF	.	.	TRBJ1-5	TRBV9
TGTGCCAGCAGAAAGCGGGAACAAGAGACCCAGTACTTC	CASRKREQETQYF	.	TRBD2	TRBJ2-5	TRBV12-3/TRBV12-4
TGCGCCAGCAGCTTGTTAGGGAGCGATAATGGCTACACCTTC	CASSLLGSDNGYTF	.	.	TRBJ1-2	TRBV5-1
TGCGCCAGCAGCATAGGACAGGGGGCCTACAATGAGCAGTTCTTC	CASSIGQGAYNEQFF	.	TRBD1	TRBJ2-1	TRBV5-1
TGTGCCAGTAGTTCCCATCAGGGGGTAGGAGAGACCCAGTACTTC	CASSSHQGVGETQYF	.	TRBD1	TRBJ2-5	TRBV19
TGTGCCAGTAGTTGGGGGGGCAGCACTGAAGCTTTCTTT	CASSWGGSTEAFF	once	.	TRBJ1-1	TRBV19
TGCGCCAGCTCCCATGGGACAGAACTTAGCTACGAGCAGTACTTC	CASSHGTELSYEQYF	once	TRBD1	TRBJ2-7	TRBV10-1
TGTGCCAGCAGCGGCTCCTACGAGCAGTACTTC	CASSGSYEQYF	many	.	TRBJ2-7	TRBV2
TGTGCCACCCGGGAGGGAACCTTCGGGGAGACCCAGTACTTC	CATREGTFGETQYF	.	TRBD2	TRBJ2-5	TRBV15
TGTGCCAGCAGCTCGGACAGGGGACATGGCTACACCTTC	CASSSDRGHGYTF	.	TRBD1	TRBJ1-2	TRBV7-9
TGTGCCAGCAGCCAAGTGGGAGATTCACCCCTCCACTTT	CASSQVGDSPLHF	.	.	TRBJ1-6	TRBV14
TGTGCCAGTGCCGTGGACAGGCTCCCTGGAAACACCATATATTTT	CASAVDRLPGNTIYF	.	TRBD1	TRBJ1-3	TRBV19
TGTGCCAGCAGCCCCCCCGCGCTTACAGGGAGCTCCTATAATTCACCCCTCCACTTT	CASSPPALTGSSYNSPLHF	once	.	TRBJ1-6	TRBV7-9
TGTGCCAGCAGCCCGACAGTCAATAGCAATCAGCCCCAGCATTTT	CASSPTVNSNQPQHF	once	.	TRBJ1-5	TRBV7-2
TGTGCCAGCAGGAGCGGACAGGCAACTCAAGAGACCCAGTACTTC	CASRSGQATQETQYF	once	TRBD1	TRBJ2-5	TRBV6-6
TGTGCCAGTAGTATACGGCAGGGGGCTTACTCTGGGGCCAACGTCCTGACTTTC	CASSIRQGAYSGANVLTF	.	TRBD1	TRBJ2-6	TRBV19
TGTGCCAGCAGCTCTAGTCTAGCGTTAACCCCCTACGAGCAGTACTTC	CASSSSLALTPYEQYF	.	.	TRBJ2-7	TRBV7-2
TGTGCCAGCAGCTTAGATCTACAGGGGGCGCGGCAGGTCACCTTC	CASSLDLQGARQVTF	.	TRBD1	TRBJ1-2	TRBV11-2
TGTGCCTGGAAACCTAACGGGGAGACCCAGTACTTC	CAWKPNGETQYF	many	.	TRBJ2-5	TRBV30
TGTGCCAGCAGCGTAGAAGCCGACAGGGCCCAGTACTTC	CASSVEADRAQYF	.	TRBD1	TRBJ2-5	TRBV9
TGTGCCAGCACCGCCTCAGGGGGCCACTATGGCTACACCTTC	CASTASGGHYGYTF	.	TRBD1	TRBJ1-2	TRBV5-6
TGTGCCAGCAGCGGAACAGGGGGTGGCTATGGCTACACCTTC	CASSGTGGGYGYTF	.	TRBD1	TRBJ1-2	TRBV5-6
TGTGCCAGCTCACCCACTACAGGGGCGGGCAATCAGCCCCAGCATTTT	CASSPTTGAGNQPQHF	.	TRBD1	TRBJ1-5	TRBV18
TGTGCCACCAGTGATCCGAATCAGCCCCAGCATTTT	CATSDPNQPQHF	.	.	TRBJ1-5	TRBV24-1
TGTGCCGTCGAGGGGGGGGGCACTGAAGCTTTCTTT	CAVEGGGTEAFF	.	.	TRBJ1-1	TRBV10-3
TGTGCCAGCATCAACCGGGACAGCGAGACCAATGAGCAGTTCTTC	CASINRDSETNEQFF	once	TRBD1	TRBJ2-1	TRBV5-8
TGTGCCAGCAGTTATAACCCCATTGAGGGCAATCAGCCCCAGCATTTT	CASSYNPIEGNQPQHF	.	.	TRBJ1-5	TRBV6-2/TRBV6-3
TGTGCCAGCAGCCAAGAAGGCCTAGCGGGAGGAGCCGATACGCAGTATTTT	CASSQEGLAGGADTQYF	.	TRBD2	TRBJ2-3	TRBV3-1/TRBV3-2
TGTGCCACCAGCAGGCGACTTCAGGGTTTGGGTACGGGAGCTTTCTTT	CATSRRLQGLGTGAFF	.	.	TRBJ1-1	TRBV15
TGTGCCAGCAGCTTGGGGCAGGGGGGAACTGAAGCTTTCTTT	CASSLGQGGTEAFF	.	TRBD1	TRBJ1-1	TRBV5-6
TGTGCCAGCACCCTCGGACAGGGGACTGAAGCTTTCTTT	CASTLGQGTEAFF	.	TRBD1	TRBJ1-1	TRBV12-3/TRBV12-4